This T cell receptor (beta chain) was profiled in a study of PD-L1 blockade in urothelial cancer (dated by TCRdb to 2015 to 2018). Some background on the complete study: Therapy was started at some point between 2012 and 2014 for all patients, and atezolizumab 1,200 mg was administered intravenously every 3 weeks. About 85% of the roughly 30 patients were males with bladder-origin urothelial cancer, and about 60% of the roughly 29 reported a prior smoking history. An ECOG performance status of 0 or 1 was recorded for the patients, and 0 to 3 prior chemotherapy regimens had been received by the patients. Blood samples were analyzed 3 weeks after the start of treatment (second dose) and 6 weeks after the start of treatment. Blood samples gave a median of approximately 150,000 T cells and approximately 81,000 unique TCRs, with a median clonality of roughly 0.08. An exploratory multi-omic analysis was conducted of the somatic, immune and clinical correlates of response to PD-L1 blockade with atezolizumab in urothelial cancer. Pretreatment tumor samples and matched peripheral blood, collected serially before and after atezolizumab treatment, underwent TCR sequencing. Durable clinical benefit meant progression-free survival longer than 6 months, and TCR features were also tested against progression-free and overall survival. In the same patients who had TCR sequencing, pretreatment tumors also underwent whole exome sequencing and RNA sequencing. Durable clinical benefit was achieved by nine patients and was not achieved by 20 patients. Pretreatment blood TCR-seq was available for 30 or so patients, at least one posttreatment blood collection was obtained for 25 or so patients, and tumor TCR-seq was available for 25 or so patients. The paper as a whole reports these results and caveats: Because of the small sample size (n ≈ 29) and the many exploratory analyses performed, the results are intended to be regarded as hypothesis-generating. At 3 weeks after the start of treatment, tumor-associated TCR clones in peripheral blood had expanded more in patients with durable benefit (n of about 21, p = 0.022). Improved progression-free and overall survival was associated with having pretreatment peripheral blood TCR clonality below the median.

With regard to this clone: Its antigen remains undetermined. Base qualities are not provided; no much larger clone lies one nucleotide away.

Synthetic TCR analog templates were spiked into each PCR so that absolute template abundance could be estimated from read counts. The immunoSEQ assay used bias-controlled V and J gene primers to amplify TCRbeta CDR3 regions from genomic DNA. Sequencing of rearranged TCRbeta segments was performed at approximately 20X coverage. Per the authors' processing: Clustering was used to correct sequencing errors, and CDR3s were annotated against IMGT to assign V, D and J genes. Downstream analyses used only productive TCRbeta rearrangements and left out out-of-frame or stop-codon sequences. To compute clonality, Shannon entropy was normalized by the log of the number of unique productive sequences and then subtracted from one. Clones differing between time points or between blood and tumor were identified by Fisher's exact test with Benjamini-Hochberg correction at adjusted p below 0.01. TCRdb provides this immuneACCESS table in a form limited to in-frame rearrangements. Some clones are lacking; in checked studies, under half of them reflect an unresolved V gene, and why the rest are absent is not known. Clone size and V and J calls were adopted from that table, with D and trimming inferred from the DNA. The sample table lists about 45,000 clones, 82% of them with a count of one. The top ten clones comprise less than 15% of the sample.

The meaning of the sample's time point label: peripheral blood 6 weeks after treatment start. The cohort comprised 25 to 35 patients with locally advanced or metastatic urothelial carcinoma treated at Memorial Sloan Kettering on a trial protocol. Peripheral blood mononuclear cells were collected pretreatment and during treatment, with between 1 and 8 total time points per patient. The Qiagen DNeasy Blood extraction kit was used to purify genomic DNA from total PBMCs and tumor samples. PBMCs were collected pretreatment and during treatment and were isolated and stored as previously described. After removal of 0 bases from V and 6 bases from J, the junction retains 7 bases not matched to a gene. Including the terminal cysteine and phenylalanine, the CDR3 comprises 17 residues. This entry keeps only the CDR3 DNA: 51 bases, framed from base 1. In the germline V gene, CDR1 corresponds to SGHNT and CDR2 to YENEEA.

Recombination joined TRBV11-3 with TRBJ2-1; TRBD2 matches 11 bases in the middle. Sequences were derived from PBMCs, sampled around atezolizumab (anti-PD-L1) treatment. The receptor was derived from a man in his sixties with urothelial cancer. The CDR3 region: CASSLEPLAGASNEQFF. In nucleotides, the sequence is TGTGCCAGCAGCTTAGAGCCACTAGCGGGAGCCTCCAATGAGCAGTTCTTC.